The present TCR beta chain was sequenced within a study of blood T cell repertoires in COVID-19. On the study more broadly: The cDNA or gDNA used as material had been derived from T cells, B-cell-depleted T cells, or PBMCs.

Deletions cut 0 bases from V and 5 bases from J, with 8 bases between. The CDR3 loop spans 13 amino acids. CDR1 is SGHTA and CDR2 is FQGNSA in the germline V gene. This clone was observed a single time. Per the authors' pipeline: Amplification of reference gene primers provided the estimated nucleated cell counts. Libraries were prepared by immunoSEQ multiplex PCR; TCRdb keeps only in-frame clonotypes and omits some of them. The DNA was the basis for D and trimming; V, J and clone size are from that table. The sample gives approximately 60,000 clones, roughly 85% of which show up once; around 19% is in the top ten.

The gene calls are TRBV7-2 and TRBJ2-7; D is uncertain. The specimen sequenced was peripheral blood. The sequence came from a human donor in a cohort sampled during active COVID-19. CDR3 in DNA: TGTGCCAGCAGCTTAGCGGTTTACAACGAGCAGTACTTC. This gives the protein CASSLAVYNEQYF.